This TCR beta chain was identified in a study of T cell responses to AZD1222 COVID-19 vaccine (dated by TCRdb to the early 2020s). Background for the entire study: AZD1222 recipients with second doses at about 4 weeks or about 12 weeks were pooled, because spike-specific TCR depth and breadth did not differ between schedules. Trial participants were enrolled by age into subgroups of 18-55, 56-69 and 70-plus years, and roughly 150, 30 and 60 TCR-sequenced participants, respectively, were included in these subgroups. A total of 230 or so trial participants underwent TCR sequencing, of whom around 200 received two doses of AZD1222 and some 26 received two doses of the MenACWY control vaccine. Study-wide findings and limitations: In the small 56-69-year group, the increase in depth fell short of significance, most likely because of low power. The vaccine-associated CD4 TCRs covered the entire spike protein, and the dominant responses fell in regions 160-218 and 743-854. A significant rise in spike-specific TCR breadth and depth was observed after two AZD1222 doses relative to day 0 and relative to MenACWY recipients. Epitopes outside the regions mutated in the B.1.351 and B.1.1.7 variants were reportedly recognized by nearly half of the unique spike-specific TCRs. Participants were mostly white British, with more females than males. The authors suggested clonal diversity may have been underestimated. Conclusions about previously exposed vaccinees were limited because only six AZD1222 recipients were SARS-CoV-2 seropositive at baseline. No day 14 peak-response samples were available, so repertoires were characterized only after the peak T cell response.

The CDR3 goes from the cysteine to the phenylalanine over 15 residues. Only the CDR3 portion is preserved as DNA: 45 bases, with reading frame beginning at the first base. The CDR3 regions of human TCRbeta chains were subjected to immunosequencing. The study's processing was this. Repertoire TCRs were checked for matches against a reference library of SARS-CoV-2-specific TCRs that had been generated using the MIRA antigen-specificity platform. Breadth was defined as the fraction of unique TCRs that were SARS-CoV-2-associated. Depth was defined as the fraction of total T cells that were SARS-CoV-2-associated. Using the MIRA data, every spike-specific TCR was mapped to the spike region that the TCR reacted to and assigned to either a CD4 or a CD8 class. Log10-transformed breadth and depth values were compared by one-way ANOVA with Sidak's multiple comparisons tests. This immuneACCESS table, as held by TCRdb, lists in-frame sequences with V and J called but not all clones. Of the missing ones, under half trace to an unresolved V gene in checked studies; the others have no known cause. V, J and clone size are taken as reported in that table, and D and trimming were inferred from the DNA itself. For this sample there are 140,000 to 150,000 clones; 93% appear just once. Clones ranked in the top ten supply roughly 5% of the sample.

In regard to this clone: It lacks a known antigen. Base qualities are not at hand, and no much larger clone is one base apart.

In light of the paper, this sample's time point label describes: baseline before first vaccination. Samples from vaccinated people were obtained from the UK trials COV001 and COV002, which included a single-blind randomized controlled phase 2/3 trial of AZD1222 (ChAdOx1 nCoV-19) in healthy adults. For TCRbeta chain sequencing, PBMC samples from trial participants were taken at day 0 and at day 28 after the second dose. This receptor chain uses TRBV21-1 and TRBJ2-3; the tabulated D call, TRBD1, remains unverified against the DNA. TRBV21-1 is a recognized pseudogene. The specimen comprised peripheral blood, sampled on day 0 of AZD1222 vaccination. This clonotype originated in an adult in good health. Here the CDR3 is given as CASSKLTGVTDTQYF. The DNA is TGTGCCAGCAGCAAATTGACAGGGGTCACAGATACGCAGTATTTT.